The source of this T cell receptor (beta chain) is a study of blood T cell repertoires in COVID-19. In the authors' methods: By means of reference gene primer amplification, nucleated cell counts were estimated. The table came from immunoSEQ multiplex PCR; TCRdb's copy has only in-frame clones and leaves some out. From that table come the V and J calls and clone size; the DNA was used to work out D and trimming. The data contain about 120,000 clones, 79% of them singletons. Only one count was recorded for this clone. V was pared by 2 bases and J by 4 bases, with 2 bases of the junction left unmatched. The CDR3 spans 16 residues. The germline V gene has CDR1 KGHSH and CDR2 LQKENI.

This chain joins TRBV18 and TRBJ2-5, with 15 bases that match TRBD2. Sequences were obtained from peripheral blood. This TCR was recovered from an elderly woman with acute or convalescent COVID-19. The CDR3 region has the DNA TGTGCCAGCTCACCAAGGACTAGCGGGGGGGCAGAGACCCAGTACTTC. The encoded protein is CASSPRTSGGAETQYF.